This T cell receptor (beta chain) was obtained from a study of metastatic and nonmetastatic thyroid tumors. Study-wide context: Comparison of repertoires was carried out across blood and tumor or nodule tissue from malignant and benign thyroid patients. Study results and limitations: Versus benign nodules, malignant thyroid tumors reportedly had significantly higher TCR beta diversity, in blood and tumor.

This CDR3 spans 16 amino acids. CDR1 MDHEN and CDR2 SYDVKM come from the germline V gene. After removal of 5 bases from V and 0 bases from J, the junction contained 9 bases not matched to a gene. On this clone itself: Its antigen remains unidentified. The CDR3 carries no conserved terminal phenylalanine or tryptophan, so it likely arises from a read error.

Per the study methods: To classify distant metastasis in papillary thyroid cancer, a model was built from CDR3 differences across clinicopathological groups. MiXCR reprocessed the PCR reads for TCRdb. The V and J calls come from TCRdb's annotation, not from the publication. The sample includes about 69,000 clones, around 14% seen only once; the top ten take just over 6.5%. Among the patients, none had received any treatment before thyroid surgery. The receptor was isolated from a male donor with papillary thyroid cancer or a benign thyroid nodule (not recorded which). Some clones in this sample may be carry-over from other donors' samples. This chain uses TRBV28 with TRBJ1-1; 7 positions match TRBD1. Sequenced sample: blood. The chain's CDR3 is CASSEHDRDMNTEAFL. The DNA for the CDR3 is TGTGCCAGCAGTGAACACGACAGGGACATGAACACTGAAGCTTTCCTT.